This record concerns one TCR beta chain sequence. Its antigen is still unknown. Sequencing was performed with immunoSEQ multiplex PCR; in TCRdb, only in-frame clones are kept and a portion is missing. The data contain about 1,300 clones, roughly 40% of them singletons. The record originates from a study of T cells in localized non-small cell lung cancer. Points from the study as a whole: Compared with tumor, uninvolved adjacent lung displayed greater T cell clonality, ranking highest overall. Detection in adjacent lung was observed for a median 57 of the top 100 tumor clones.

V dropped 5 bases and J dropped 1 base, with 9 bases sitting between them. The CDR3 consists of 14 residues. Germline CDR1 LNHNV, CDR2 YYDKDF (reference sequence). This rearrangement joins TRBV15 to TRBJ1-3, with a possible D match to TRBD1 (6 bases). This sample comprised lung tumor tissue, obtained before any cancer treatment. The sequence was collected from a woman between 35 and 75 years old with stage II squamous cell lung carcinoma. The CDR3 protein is CATSGGTSGNTIYF. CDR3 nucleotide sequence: TGTGCCACCAGCGGGGGGACATCTGGAAACACCATATATTTT.